This TCR beta chain was identified in a study of OX40 agonist ivuxolimab in advanced cancers. Only in-frame clones appear in the TCRdb table, and some are missing; sequencing was by immunoSEQ multiplex PCR. Here the sample spans about 110,000 clones, over 75% being singletons. The material sequenced was CD4+ or CD8+ T cells sorted from blood, taken in a trial of the OX40 agonist ivuxolimab. The receptor comes from an adult with an advanced solid tumor such as melanoma, head and neck, liver or kidney cancer.

CDR3 amino acids: CASSTGEPSVQPQHF. CDR3 bases: TGTGCCAGTAGTACAGGGGAGCCCAGTGTTCAGCCCCAGCATTTT. V is TRBV19 and J is TRBJ1-5; perhaps TRBD1 as D (6 bases). CDR1 and CDR2 (germline): LNHDA, SQIVND (reference sequence). The CDR3 contains 15 residues. V was trimmed by 4 bases and J by 6 bases, leaving 16 bases between them.